These 18 T cell receptor beta chains originate from one sample sequenced in a study of T cells after yellow fever vaccination (dated by TCRdb to about 2019). Library method: 5' RACE. For sequencing, an Illumina HiSeq 2500 was employed. TCRdb trimmed public reads at Q25 via fastp, called clones via MiXCR and kept in-frame beta chains. Every distinct CDR3 protein forms one entry, paired with its most common genes and DNA. The sample data list hundreds of thousands of distinct CDR3 sequences, and about 15% of these were observed just once. The ten largest clones capture 15% to 20% of the sample. The treatment or condition label for this specimen denotes: live attenuated yellow fever vaccine strain. The sequenced sample was PBMCs, obtained less than 6 days after the first yellow fever vaccination. The receptors originated from a man in his late teens or twenties who received the YFV17D yellow fever vaccine.

This clonotype occurred a few times. The gene calls are TRBV6-2 or TRBV6-3 and TRBJ2-1; the D is unclear. The germline gives CDR1 MNHEY, CDR2 SVGEGT. V was pared by 0 bases and J by 10 bases, with 10 bases between. The CDR3 length is 13 residues. The CDR3 nucleotides read TGTGCCAGCAGTTACTCGAGATCGAGGGAGCAGTTCTTC. Its translation is CASSYSRSREQFF.

This clonotype has just a few counts. The chain links TRBV9 to TRBJ1-4, with D unclear. CDR1 SGDLS and CDR2 YYNGEE come from the germline V gene. Trimming pared 3 bases from V and 4 bases from J, leaving 10 bases between. The CDR3 has 14 residues. CDR3 coding DNA: TGTGCCAGCAGCGCCCACCCCGATAATGAAAAACTGTTTTTT. It specifies CASSAHPDNEKLFF.

This chain uses TRBV25-1 with TRBJ1-3, with no clear D. The CDR3 extends over 15 amino acids. Per germline, CDR1 MGHDK and CDR2 SYGVNS. V shed 2 bases and J shed 0 bases, with 8 bases lying between them. The CDR3 sequence: CASSEPGPSGNTIYF. The CDR3, as DNA: TGTGCCAGCAGTGAACCGGGCCCCTCTGGAAACACCATATATTTT.

This clonotype was seen at least ten times. This sequence joins TRBV7-2 and TRBJ2-3; a weak D match, TRBD1 (5 bases). Germline CDR1 reads SGHTA; CDR2 reads FQGNSA. The germline V and J ends were trimmed by 2 bases and 0 bases, with 12 bases remaining between them. The CDR3 extends over 16 amino acids. Here the CDR3 DNA reads TGTGCCAGCAGCTTAAGGCTGGCAGGGAGCACAGATACGCAGTATTTT. Translated, it gives CASSLRLAGSTDTQYF.

This rearrangement joins TRBV20-1 to TRBJ2-1; 12 nucleotides align to TRBD2. The CDR3 runs 16 residues. Trimming removed 4 bases from V and 6 bases from J; junction bases left unmatched: 10. The germline V gene has CDR1 DFQATT and CDR2 SNEGSKA (reference sequence). The CDR3 nucleotides are TGCAGTGCTAATCAGGGGACTAGCGGGCGCCGCAATGAGCAGTTCTTC. Translated, it gives CSANQGTSGRRNEQFF.

This clonotype was observed a handful of times. This chain connects TRBV5-4 to TRBJ2-4, with D unresolved. Germline V gene lookup returns CDR1 SGHNT and CDR2 YYREEE (reference sequence). V lost 2 bases and J 3 bases, leaving 9 bases between the germline ends. The CDR3 runs 14 residues. The CDR3 here is CASSLSLDKNIQYF. In DNA, the CDR3 is TGTGCCAGCAGCTTAAGTCTGGACAAAAACATTCAGTACTTC.

This clonotype came up many times. The gene calls are TRBV5-1 and TRBJ2-1, with D perhaps matching TRBD1 (6 bases). Between the trimmed V and J ends, which lost 4 bases and 6 bases, there was a span of 20 bases. Germline CDR1 is SGHRS and CDR2 is YFSETQ. This CDR3 region has 16 residues. The chain's CDR3 is CASSTFDSPRGNEQFF. In nucleotides, the CDR3 is TGCGCCAGCAGCACCTTTGACAGTCCCAGGGGCAATGAGCAGTTCTTC.

The J gene is TRBJ2-7, the V gene TRBV30, with D perhaps given as TRBD1 or TRBD2 (6 bases each). Trimming took 2 bases from V and 9 from J, leaving 26 bases between them. CDR3 length: 16 residues. Germline loops: CDR1 GTSNPN, CDR2 SVGIG (reference sequence). CDR3 nucleotide sequence: TGTGCCTGGAGTAGGACCAAAATTACAGGGTCCGGGGGGCAGTACTTC. Its protein is CAWSRTKITGSGGQYF.

This clonotype was counted a few times. The chain carries TRBV18 and TRBJ2-7, with D perhaps being TRBD1 or TRBD2 (5 bases each). The V gene lost 3 bases and the J gene lost 9 bases, with 15 bases spanning the gap. CDR3 length: 13 amino acids. Germline CDR1 KGHSH, CDR2 LQKENI. The CDR3 region is CASSPSDTRGQYF. The CDR3 coding sequence is TGTGCCAGCTCACCTTCGGACACCCGGGGGCAGTACTTC. Variable domain in full (rest from reference TRBV18 and TRBJ2-7): NAGVMQNPRHLVRRRGQEARLRCSPMKGHSHVYWYRQLPEEGLKFMVYLQKENIIDESGMPKERFSAEFPKEGPSILRIQQVVRGDSAAYFCASSPSDTRGQYFGPGTRLTVT.

The chain links TRBV4-2 to TRBJ2-7, with 7 bases that match TRBD2. CDR3 size: 13 residues. The germline CDR1 and CDR2 sequences are LGHNA and YNFKEQ. V dropped 4 bases and J dropped 1; count of bases not matched to a gene: 1. The CDR3 nucleotides read TGTGCCAGCAGCCCGCGGGAGTCCTACGAGCAGTACTTC. This encodes CASSPRESYEQYF.

This clonotype was seen more than once but under ten times. CDR3 region: CSAHGGGRNDEQYF. CDR3 nucleotides: TGCAGTGCCCATGGCGGGGGACGTAACGACGAGCAGTACTTC. The rearrangement links TRBV20-1 to TRBJ2-7; 7 nucleotides match TRBD2. This CDR3 has 14 amino acids. V lost 6 bases, J lost 5 bases, and 13 bases stayed unmatched. Germline loops: CDR1 DFQATT, CDR2 SNEGSKA (reference sequence).

This clonotype has only a few counts. V is TRBV7-3 and J is TRBJ1-4; D ambiguous. This CDR3 contains 16 residues. The germline CDR1 and CDR2 sequences are SGHTA and FQGTGA. V was trimmed by 2 bases and J by 2 bases, leaving 12 bases between them. The CDR3 DNA is TGTGCCAGCAGCTTAGGACGGGGATCGACTAATGAAAAACTGTTTTTT. Translating gives CASSLGRGSTNEKLFF.

The chain carries TRBV7-6 and TRBJ2-5; 7 nucleotides line up with TRBD1. V trimming: 1 base; J trimming: 5 bases; junction bases outside the gene matches: 4. Germline V gene sequence: CDR1 SGHVS, CDR2 FNYEAQ. The length of the CDR3 is 14 residues. This CDR3 is CASSLVGQEETQYF. The CDR3 DNA reads TGTGCCAGCAGCTTAGTAGGACAGGAGGAGACCCAGTACTTC.

The table lists this clonotype with a few counts. V gene TRBV5-6 combines with J gene TRBJ2-3; no clear D gene. V lost 0 bases and J lost 2, with 10 bases in between. Germline CDR1 SGHDT, CDR2 YYEEEE. The CDR3 loop spans 15 amino acids. In DNA, the CDR3 is TGTGCCAGCAGCTTGGGGGGTGAGATCACAGATACGCAGTATTTT. Translating it yields CASSLGGEITDTQYF.

The V gene is TRBV7-9, the J gene TRBJ1-2; D is ambiguous. This CDR3 is 12 amino acids long. The germline gives CDR1 SEHNR, CDR2 FQNEAQ (reference sequence). Trimming removed 4 bases at V and 1 base at J, with 4 bases between. The CDR3 DNA reads TGTGCCAGCAGCTCAAATAACTATGGCTACACCTTC. Its protein product is CASSSNNYGYTF.

CDR3 loop: CASTPGASSYNEQFF. The CDR3 DNA reads TGTGCCAGCACCCCGGGGGCTAGCTCCTACAATGAGCAGTTCTTC. The chain links TRBV11-2 to TRBJ2-1; D possibly uses TRBD1 or TRBD2 (6 bases each). CDR1 is SGHAT, CDR2 FQNNGV, per germline. The CDR3 spans 15 residues. V was clipped by 7 bases and J by 0 bases, with 13 bases between them.

The chain combines TRBV11-2 with TRBJ2-3, with TRBD2 matching 7 bases. Germline CDR1 reads SGHAT; CDR2 reads FQNNGV. V shed 5 bases, J shed 0 bases, and the junction held 5 bases outside the gene matches. This CDR3 region has 15 residues. The DNA of the CDR3 is TGTGCCAGCAGCCTAGCGGACGTTAGCACAGATACGCAGTATTTT. Protein: CASSLADVSTDTQYF.

This clonotype occurred a few times. This chain connects TRBV15 to TRBJ2-2, with D tentatively TRBD2 (6 bases). Trimming left V 0 bases short and J 0 bases short, with 14 bases between. CDR3 length equals 18 residues. The germline CDR1 and CDR2 sequences are LNHNV and YYDKDF (reference sequence). The CDR3 sequence: CATSRDFGGAPNTGELFF. CDR3 in DNA: TGTGCCACCAGCAGAGATTTTGGCGGGGCGCCGAACACCGGGGAGCTGTTTTTT.